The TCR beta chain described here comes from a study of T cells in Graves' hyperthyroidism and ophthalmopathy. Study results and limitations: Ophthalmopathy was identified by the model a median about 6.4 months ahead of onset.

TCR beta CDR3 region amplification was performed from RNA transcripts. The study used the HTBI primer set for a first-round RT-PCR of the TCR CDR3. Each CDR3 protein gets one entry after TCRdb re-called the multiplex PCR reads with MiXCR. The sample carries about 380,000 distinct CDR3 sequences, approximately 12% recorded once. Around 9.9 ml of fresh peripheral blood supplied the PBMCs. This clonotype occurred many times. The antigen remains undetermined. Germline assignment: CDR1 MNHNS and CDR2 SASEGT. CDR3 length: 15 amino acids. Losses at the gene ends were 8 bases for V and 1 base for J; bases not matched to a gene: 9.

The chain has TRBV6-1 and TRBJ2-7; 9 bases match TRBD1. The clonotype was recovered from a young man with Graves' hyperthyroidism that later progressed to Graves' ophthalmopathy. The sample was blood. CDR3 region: CASGETGGLSYEQYF. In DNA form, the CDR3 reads TGTGCCAGCGGGGAGACAGGGGGTCTTTCCTACGAGCAGTACTTC.